The 21 T cell receptor beta chains listed next were all sequenced from one sample in a study of cytotoxic CD8 clonotypes in ibrutinib-treated CLL (dated by TCRdb to 2020 to 2022). Library preparation was by the immunoSEQ multiplex PCR assay. Imported from immuneACCESS, the table was reduced by TCRdb to in-frame sequences with V and J called. These copies leave out some clones; in studies compared against another copy, an unresolved V gene accounts for under half, and the cause of the remainder is not known. Here the sample has about 160,000 clones; about four fifths occur a single time. The ten largest make up about 4.9% of the sample. The label giving this sample's time point can be read as: roughly 2 years on ibrutinib. The input for sequencing was PBMCs, taken after 24 months of ibrutinib treatment. All receptors come from a human donor with chronic lymphocytic leukemia.

The V gene is TRBV6-6, the J gene TRBJ2-3; the match to TRBD2 covers 11 bases. The CDR3 has 15 amino acids. J gave up 3 bases and V 6 bases, and 5 bases lay outside the gene matches. Germline values: CDR1 MNHNY, CDR2 SVGAGI (reference sequence). The CDR3 here is CASSVGLAVTDTQYF. CDR3 nucleotides: TGTGCCAGCAGCGTGGGACTAGCGGTGACAGATACGCAGTATTTT.

V is TRBV5-1 and J is TRBJ2-7, with 12 bases lining up with TRBD2. The ends lost 9 bases at V and 7 bases at J; junction bases unmatched: 5. The CDR3 contains 12 residues. CDR1 and CDR2 (germline): SGHRS, YFSETQ. Written as DNA, the CDR3 is TGCGCCACCGAGGGACTAGCGGGTGAGCAGTACTTC. Its protein is CATEGLAGEQYF.

V usage is TRBV11-2 and J usage is TRBJ2-1; no clear D. The CDR3 spans 13 residues. V lost 0 bases to trimming and J lost 9 bases, with 9 bases between them. Germline V gene lookup returns CDR1 SGHAT and CDR2 FQNNGV. CDR3 sequence: CASSLDWGSEQFF. CDR3 sequence (DNA): TGTGCCAGCAGCTTAGATTGGGGAAGTGAGCAGTTCTTC.

The rearrangement links TRBV11-2 to TRBJ2-3; a weak D match, TRBD2 (5 bases). The CDR3 runs to 15 residues. V shed 2 bases and J shed 0 bases, with 9 bases lying between them. Germline assignment: CDR1 SGHAT and CDR2 FQNNGV. CDR3 sequence: CASSLFPGSTDTQYF. The CDR3 bases are TGTGCCAGCAGCTTATTCCCGGGGAGCACAGATACGCAGTATTTT.

J is TRBJ2-2 and V is TRBV7-6, with 7 bases aligning to TRBD1. CDR3 length equals 19 residues. V was pared by 2 bases and J by 0 bases, with 12 bases of the junction left unmatched. The germline V gene encodes CDR1 SGHVS and CDR2 FNYEAQ. CDR3 DNA: TGTGCCAGCAGCTTAAGGCGGTCGGGGCAGGGGGCGAACACCGGGGAGCTGTTTTTT. Translating it yields CASSLRRSGQGANTGELFF.

This clone was counted only a few times. V and J are TRBV5-1 and TRBJ1-6; weak D call: TRBD1 (5 bases). The length of the CDR3 is 18 residues. Deletions cut 0 bases from V and 0 bases from J, with 13 bases between. The V gene's germline CDR1 is SGHRS and CDR2 YFSETQ. CDR3 DNA sequence: TGCGCCAGCAGCTTGGCGGGGCTAACTAGCTCCTATAATTCACCCCTCCACTTT. Its protein product is CASSLAGLTSSYNSPLHF.

The chain recombines TRBV2 with TRBJ2-7; the match to TRBD1 covers 9 bases. Germline V gene lookup returns CDR1 SNHLY and CDR2 FYNNEI. This CDR3 has 13 residues. J lost 6 bases, V lost 6 bases, and 6 bases had no gene match. The CDR3 bases are TGTGCCAGCAGCGGGGACAGGGCTTCCGAGCAGTACTTC. Protein product: CASSGDRASEQYF.

The J gene is TRBJ1-5, the V gene TRBV30; D remains unclear. CDR1 and CDR2 (germline): GTSNPN, SVGIG (reference sequence). Deletions cut 2 bases from V and 5 bases from J, with 10 bases between. This CDR3 comprises 13 residues. The CDR3 protein is CAWSRGTDQPQHF. The DNA of the CDR3 is TGTGCCTGGAGTCGAGGTACGGATCAGCCCCAGCATTTT.

This chain links TRBV7-2 with TRBJ2-7; D might be TRBD2 (6 bases). The V gene's germline CDR1 is SGHTA and CDR2 FQGNSA. This CDR3 region has 16 residues. V was clipped by 0 bases and J by 0 bases, with 12 bases between them. Here the CDR3 DNA reads TGTGCCAGCAGCTTAGCGCTTCTAGCGTACTCCTACGAGCAGTACTTC. Amino acids: CASSLALLAYSYEQYF.

The V call is TRBV11-2, the J call TRBJ2-7; no clear D. The germline V gene encodes CDR1 SGHAT and CDR2 FQNNGV. The length of the CDR3 is 15 residues. V lost 5 bases and J 7 bases, leaving 21 bases between the germline ends. CDR3 sequence: CASSPRPKGSVEQYF. CDR3 coding DNA: TGTGCCAGCAGCCCCAGACCCAAAGGGTCTGTAGAGCAGTACTTC. The full variable domain, with the rest looked up from reference TRBV11-2 and TRBJ2-7, is EAGVAQSPRYKIIEKRQSVAFWCNPISGHATLYWYQQILGQGPKLLIQFQNNGVVDDSQLPKDRFSAERLKGVDSTLKIQPAKLEDSAVYLCASSPRPKGSVEQYFGPGTRLTVT.

The V call is TRBV19, the J call TRBJ1-4; a weak D match, TRBD1 (5 bases). Germline assignment: CDR1 LNHDA and CDR2 SQIVND (reference sequence). V was clipped by 5 bases and J by 4 bases, with 11 bases between them. CDR3 length: 14 residues. The CDR3 here is CASSLRQINEKLFF. As DNA, the CDR3 is TGTGCCAGTAGTCTTCGACAGATTAATGAAAAACTGTTTTTT.

This sequence joins TRBV10-3 and TRBJ2-3; no definite D call. Trimming removed 3 bases at V and 0 bases at J, with 13 bases between. Germline V CDR1 and CDR2: ENHRY, SYGVKD. CDR3 size: 16 residues. Here the CDR3 DNA reads TGTGCCATCAGTGAATCGGGTGTTTATAGCACAGATACGCAGTATTTT. This gives the protein CAISESGVYSTDTQYF.

V is TRBV2 and J is TRBJ2-5; D is undetermined. CDR1 is SNHLY, CDR2 FYNNEI, per germline. The CDR3 length is 12 residues. Trimming removed 2 bases from V and 9 bases from J, with 10 bases in between. The CDR3 spells CASSESLAAQYF. DNA of the CDR3: TGTGCCAGCAGTGAAAGTTTGGCCGCCCAGTACTTC.

The chain has TRBV4-2 and TRBJ1-6, with D uncertain. The V and J ends lost 0 bases and 7 bases respectively, with 10 bases between them. The CDR3 runs 15 residues. Germline assignment: CDR1 LGHNA and CDR2 YNFKEQ. The CDR3 coding sequence is TGTGCCAGCAGCCAAGATGGTCAGCGAAATTCACCCCTCCACTTT. This gives the protein CASSQDGQRNSPLHF.

The gene calls are TRBV7-3 and TRBJ2-5; maybe TRBD1 (7 bases). Germline loops: CDR1 SGHTA, CDR2 FQGTGA. The V and J ends lost 3 bases and 2 bases respectively, with 10 bases between them. This CDR3 has 14 amino acids. The CDR3 here is CASSLAGGQETQYF. CDR3 DNA sequence: TGTGCCAGCAGCTTGGCAGGGGGGCAAGAGACCCAGTACTTC. The full variable domain, rest sourced from reference TRBV7-3 and TRBJ2-5, is GAGVSQTPSNKVTEKGKYVELRCDPISGHTALYWYRQSLGQGPEFLIYFQGTGAADDSGLPNDRFFAVRPEGSVSTLKIQRTERGDSAVYLCASSLAGGQETQYFGPGTRLLVL.

The rearrangement uses TRBV4-3 and TRBJ1-1; D unresolved. Germline V CDR1 and CDR2: LGHNA, YSLEER. There are 15 residues in the CDR3. V was cut by 0 bases and J by 0 bases, with 8 bases left in between. The CDR3 DNA reads as TGCGCCAGCAGCCAAGATAACGCCCTGAACACTGAAGCTTTCTTT. As protein: CASSQDNALNTEAFF.

The rearrangement links TRBV15 to TRBJ2-3, with 7 nucleotides matching TRBD2. The CDR3 contains 15 residues. Germline loops: CDR1 LNHNV, CDR2 YYDKDF (reference sequence). J lost 5 bases, V lost 5 bases, and 10 bases had no gene match. CDR3 coding DNA: TGTGCCACCAGCGAACTGAGCGGGACGCGAGATACGCAGTATTTT. Protein sequence: CATSELSGTRDTQYF. The variable domain in full, with the rest retrieved from reference TRBV15 and TRBJ2-3, is DAMVIQNPRYQVTQFGKPVTLSCSQTLNHNVMYWYQQKSSQAPKLLFHYYDKDFNNEADTPDNFQSRRPNTSFCFLDIRSPGLGDTAMYLCATSELSGTRDTQYFGPGTRLTVL.

In this sample, this clone turned up a few times. The chain recombines TRBV6-5 with TRBJ1-5, with a possible D match to TRBD1 (6 bases). Deletions cut 0 bases from V and 5 bases from J, with 11 bases between. Germline V gene lookup returns CDR1 MNHEY and CDR2 SVGAGI. The CDR3 spans 15 residues. The CDR3 nucleotides read TGTGCCAGCAGTTACTCGTTCAGGGGTCATCAGCCCCAGCATTTT. As protein: CASSYSFRGHQPQHF.

In its sample, this clone was seen a few times. The chain carries TRBV18 and TRBJ1-1; D gene ambiguous. Germline V gives CDR1 KGHSH, CDR2 LQKENI. CDR3 length equals 13 residues. The V gene lost 1 base and the J gene lost 7 bases, with 10 bases spanning the gap. The CDR3: CASSPLSAGEAFF. The CDR3 DNA follows: TGTGCCAGCTCACCACTTAGCGCAGGTGAAGCTTTCTTT.

This clone was seen a single time. The CDR3: CASSVGLAGGIYEQYF. CDR3 DNA: TGTGCCAGCAGTGTCGGGCTAGCGGGGGGGATCTACGAGCAGTACTTC. This chain links TRBV6-1 with TRBJ2-7, with TRBD2 matching over 12 bases. The CDR3 loop spans 16 amino acids. The junction had 7 bases not matched to a gene; V was cut back by 4 bases and J by 3 bases. The germline CDR1 and CDR2 sequences are MNHNS and SASEGT.

This chain joins TRBV4-2 and TRBJ2-3; 10 positions match TRBD2. With V trimmed by 1 base and J by 6 bases, 10 bases remained unmatched. Germline CDR1 and CDR2: LGHNA and YNFKEQ. This CDR3 region has 17 residues. The CDR3 DNA reads as TGTGCCAGCAGCCAAGGAGGTAGGACTAGCGGCCAGGATACGCAGTATTTT. This sequence encodes CASSQGGRTSGQDTQYF.